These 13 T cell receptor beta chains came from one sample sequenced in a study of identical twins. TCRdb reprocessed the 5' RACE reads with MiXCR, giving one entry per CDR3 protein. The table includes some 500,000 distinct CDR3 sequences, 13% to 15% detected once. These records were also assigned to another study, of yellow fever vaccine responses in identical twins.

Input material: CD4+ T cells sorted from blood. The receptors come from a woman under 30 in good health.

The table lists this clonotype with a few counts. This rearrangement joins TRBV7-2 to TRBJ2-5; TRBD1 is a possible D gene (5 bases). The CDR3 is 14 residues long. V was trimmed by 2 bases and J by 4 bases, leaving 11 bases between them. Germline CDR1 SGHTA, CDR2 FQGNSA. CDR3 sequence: CASSLFQGPETQYF. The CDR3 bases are TGTGCCAGCAGCTTATTTCAGGGTCCAGAGACCCAGTACTTC.

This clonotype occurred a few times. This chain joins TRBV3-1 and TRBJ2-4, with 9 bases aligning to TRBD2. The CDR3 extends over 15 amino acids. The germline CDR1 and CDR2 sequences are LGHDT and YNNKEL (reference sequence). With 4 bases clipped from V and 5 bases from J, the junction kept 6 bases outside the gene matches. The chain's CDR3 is CASSRRGGLENIQYF. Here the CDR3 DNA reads TGTGCCAGCAGCCGGCGGGGGGGCTTAGAAAACATTCAGTACTTC. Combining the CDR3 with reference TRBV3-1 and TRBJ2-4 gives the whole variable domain DTAVSQTPKYLVTQMGNDKSIKCEQNLGHDTMYWYKQDSKKFLKIMFSYNNKELIINETVPNRFSPKSPDKAHLNLHINSLELGDSAVYFCASSRRGGLENIQYFGAGTRLSVL.

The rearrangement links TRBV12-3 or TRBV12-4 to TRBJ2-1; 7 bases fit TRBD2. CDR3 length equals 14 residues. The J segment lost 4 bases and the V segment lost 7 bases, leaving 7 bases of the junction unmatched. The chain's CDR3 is CASKGSGTYNEQFF. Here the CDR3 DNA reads TGTGCCAGCAAGGGAAGCGGGACGTACAATGAGCAGTTCTTC.

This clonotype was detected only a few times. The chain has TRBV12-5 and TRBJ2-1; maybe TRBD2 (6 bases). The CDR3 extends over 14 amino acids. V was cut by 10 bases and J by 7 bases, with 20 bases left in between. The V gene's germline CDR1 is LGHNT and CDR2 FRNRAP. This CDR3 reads CATKVVAGNNEQFF. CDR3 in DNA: TGTGCTACTAAAGTTGTGGCGGGAAATAATGAGCAGTTCTTC.

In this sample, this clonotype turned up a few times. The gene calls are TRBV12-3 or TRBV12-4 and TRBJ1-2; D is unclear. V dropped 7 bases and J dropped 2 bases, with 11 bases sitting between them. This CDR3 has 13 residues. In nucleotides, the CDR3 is TGTGCCAGCACCCCCGTGGGGAACTATGGCTACACCTTC. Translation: CASTPVGNYGYTF.

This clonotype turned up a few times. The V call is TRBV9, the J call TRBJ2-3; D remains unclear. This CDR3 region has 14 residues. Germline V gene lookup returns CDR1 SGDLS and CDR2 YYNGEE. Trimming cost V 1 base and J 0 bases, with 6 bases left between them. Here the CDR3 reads CASSVLESTDTQYF. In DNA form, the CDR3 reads TGTGCCAGCAGCGTATTGGAAAGCACAGATACGCAGTATTTT.

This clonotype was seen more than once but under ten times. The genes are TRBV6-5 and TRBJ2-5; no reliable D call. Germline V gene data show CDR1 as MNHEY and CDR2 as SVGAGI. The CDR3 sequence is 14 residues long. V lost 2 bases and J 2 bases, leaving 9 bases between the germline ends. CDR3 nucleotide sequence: TGTGCCAGCAGTTACATAGCCCAACAAGAGACCCAGTACTTC. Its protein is CASSYIAQQETQYF.

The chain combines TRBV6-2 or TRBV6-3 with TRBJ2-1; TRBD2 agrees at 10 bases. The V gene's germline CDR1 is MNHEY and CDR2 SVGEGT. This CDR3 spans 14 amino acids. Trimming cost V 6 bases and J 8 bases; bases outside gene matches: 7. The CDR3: CASRESGRGYEQFF. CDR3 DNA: TGTGCCAGCAGGGAGAGCGGGAGGGGGTATGAGCAGTTCTTC.

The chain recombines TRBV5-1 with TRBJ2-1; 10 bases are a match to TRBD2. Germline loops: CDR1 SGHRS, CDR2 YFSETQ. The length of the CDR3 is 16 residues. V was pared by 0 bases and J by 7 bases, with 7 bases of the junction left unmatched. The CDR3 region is CASSLVTSGVRNEQFF. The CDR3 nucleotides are TGCGCCAGCAGCTTGGTAACTAGCGGGGTCCGGAATGAGCAGTTCTTC.

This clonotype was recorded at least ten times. The CDR3 sequence: CASSQVRVGGTEAFF. CDR3 DNA: TGCGCCAGCAGCCAAGTAAGAGTCGGAGGCACTGAAGCTTTCTTT. The genes are TRBV4-3 and TRBJ1-1; D is undetermined. V lost 1 base and J lost 4, with 13 bases in between. Germline loops: CDR1 LGHNA, CDR2 YSLEER. The CDR3 consists of 15 residues.

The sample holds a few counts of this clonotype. The CDR3 region is CASSQSTGNQPQHF. CDR3 DNA: TGTGCCAGCAGTCAATCTACAGGGAATCAGCCCCAGCATTTT. The J gene is TRBJ1-5, the V gene TRBV12-3 or TRBV12-4, with a weak D call TRBD1 (6 bases). The CDR3 covers 14 residues. Trimming took off 5 bases at V and 4 bases at J, with 12 bases between the two ends.

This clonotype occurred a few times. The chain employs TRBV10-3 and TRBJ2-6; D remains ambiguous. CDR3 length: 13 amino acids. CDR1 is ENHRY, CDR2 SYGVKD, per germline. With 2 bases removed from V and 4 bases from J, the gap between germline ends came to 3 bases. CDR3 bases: TGTGCCATCAGTGAGGTCGGGGCCAACGTCCTGACTTTC. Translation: CAISEVGANVLTF.

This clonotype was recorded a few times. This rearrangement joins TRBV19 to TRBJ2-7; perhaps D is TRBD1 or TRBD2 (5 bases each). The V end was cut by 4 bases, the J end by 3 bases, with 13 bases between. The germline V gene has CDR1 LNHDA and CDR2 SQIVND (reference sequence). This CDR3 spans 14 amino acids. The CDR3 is CASSNRDHYYEQYF. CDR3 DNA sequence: TGTGCCAGTAGTAACCGGGACCACTACTACGAGCAGTACTTC.